One sample yielded the 15 T cell receptor beta chains listed below, sequenced in a study of PD-1 blockade in classical Hodgkin lymphoma. Profiling relied on immunoSEQ multiplex PCR, and the TCRdb table lists in-frame clones only, not all of them. The sample has 10,000 to 15,000 clones, almost 90% seen once. Patients all relapsed after autologous stem cell transplantation, and there was variation in brentuximab vedotin exposure. Thawed PBMCs yielded CD4+ T cells through magnetic negative selection. This specimen consisted of CD4+ T cells from blood, obtained at baseline. The receptors come from a human donor with classical Hodgkin lymphoma.

V gene TRBV4-2 combines with J gene TRBJ1-5; TRBD1 might be the D (6 bases). CDR3 length: 20 residues. V dropped 4 bases and J dropped 0 bases, with 25 bases sitting between them. CDR1 and CDR2 (germline): LGHNA, YNFKEQ. CDR3 region: CASSRLRYPSGEYSNQPQHF. The CDR3 bases are TGTGCCAGCAGCCGTCTACGCTATCCCTCAGGGGAATATAGCAATCAGCCCCAGCATTTT.

The chain carries TRBV10-1 and TRBJ2-3; 8 bases map to TRBD2. J lost 3 bases, V lost 4 bases, and 6 bases had no gene match. The CDR3 is 15 amino acids. CDR1 is WNHNN and CDR2 is SYGVQD in the germline V gene (reference sequence). CDR3 sequence reads: CASSAIGGETDTQYF. In nucleotides, the CDR3 is TGCGCCAGCAGTGCGATCGGGGGGGAGACAGATACGCAGTATTTT.

The chain uses TRBV11-2 and TRBJ1-1; 9 positions match TRBD1. CDR1 is SGHAT, CDR2 FQNNGV, per germline. The CDR3 contains 18 residues. The V segment lost 4 bases and the J segment 4 bases; nucleotides outside the gene matches: 16. CDR3 DNA sequence: TGTGCCAGCAGCTACCCTCGGACAGGGGAGAACCCGGTCACTGAAGCTTTCTTT. Translating it yields CASSYPRTGENPVTEAFF.

The chain combines TRBV9 with TRBJ2-3; possible D gene TRBD2, 5 bases. V gave up 0 bases and J gave up 1 base, with 12 bases separating them. This CDR3 is built from 16 residues. Germline CDR1 reads SGDLS; CDR2 reads YYNGEE. The DNA for the CDR3 is TGTGCCAGCAGCGTAGATGTGGGGAGCCGCACAGATACGCAGTATTTT. As protein: CASSVDVGSRTDTQYF.

As for this clone: This same CDR3 is encoded by further DNA sequences in the sample. V and J are TRBV27 and TRBJ2-2; D uncertain. CDR1 and CDR2 from the germline V gene are MNHEY and SMNVEV (reference sequence). The CDR3 consists of 12 residues. The V and J ends lost 3 bases and 5 bases respectively, with 4 bases between them. CDR3 sequence: CASSFSTGELFF. The CDR3 DNA follows: TGTGCCAGCAGTTTTAGTACCGGGGAGCTGTTTTTT.

This chain connects TRBV5-4 to TRBJ1-1; 7 positions match TRBD1. In germline, CDR1 is SGHNT, CDR2 YYREEE (reference sequence). CDR3 length: 15 residues. V was clipped by 4 bases and J by 5 bases; unmatched bases: 11. CDR3 residues: CASSTRTGEKTEAFF. The CDR3 bases are TGTGCCAGCAGCACTAGGACAGGCGAAAAAACTGAAGCTTTCTTT.

This rearrangement joins TRBV19 to TRBJ2-7; TRBD1 aligns across 7 bases. The J segment lost 5 bases and the V segment lost 3 bases, leaving 10 bases of the junction unmatched. The length of the CDR3 is 15 residues. From germline, CDR1 is LNHDA and CDR2 SQIVND (reference sequence). CDR3 loop: CASSISRDRSDEQYF. The CDR3 DNA sequence: TGTGCCAGTAGTATCTCCCGGGACAGATCGGACGAGCAGTACTTC. The variable domain in full, completed from reference TRBV19 and TRBJ2-7, reads DGGITQSPKYLFRKEGQNVTLSCEQNLNHDAMYWYRQDPGQGLRLIYYSQIVNDFQKGDIAEGYSVSREKKESFPLTVTSAQKNPTAFYLCASSISRDRSDEQYFGPGTRLTVT.

The genes are TRBV4-1 and TRBJ2-1; 7 nucleotides agree with TRBD1. Germline CDR1 is MGHRA and CDR2 is YSYEKL. V lost 0 bases to trimming and J lost 10 bases; unmatched junction nucleotides: 6. The CDR3 totals 14 residues. The CDR3 protein is CASSQDRDSLEQFF. CDR3 in DNA: TGCGCCAGCAGCCAAGATCGGGACAGCCTAGAGCAGTTCTTC.

The chain is built from TRBV7-9 and TRBJ1-1, with D tentatively TRBD1 (6 bases). In germline, CDR1 is SEHNR, CDR2 FQNEAQ (reference sequence). The CDR3 spans 15 residues. V dropped 1 base and J dropped 3 bases, with 12 bases sitting between them. The CDR3 coding sequence is TGTGCCAGCAGCTTAGTAAGGGGGGCTCACACTGAAGCTTTCTTT. It encodes CASSLVRGAHTEAFF.

The V and J genes are TRBV19 and TRBJ1-5; maybe TRBD1 (5 bases). The V end lost 1 base, the J end lost 2 bases, and 12 bases lay between the germline ends. Germline values: CDR1 LNHDA, CDR2 SQIVND (reference sequence). The CDR3 is 16 amino acids. The CDR3: CASSIAGITGNQPQHF. CDR3 bases: TGTGCCAGTAGTATAGCAGGGATTACGGGCAATCAGCCCCAGCATTTT.

The chain employs TRBV6-1 and TRBJ2-3; weak D call: TRBD1 (6 bases). The V and J ends lost 4 bases and 1 base respectively, with 24 bases between them. CDR3 length equals 19 residues. Germline V lookup: CDR1 MNHNS, CDR2 SASEGT. The CDR3 DNA reads as TGTGCCAGCAGTGCCCGGAGTTCACGATGGGGGCTTGGCACAGATACGCAGTATTTT. Residues: CASSARSSRWGLGTDTQYF.

This clone has a single count. V and J are TRBV5-4 and TRBJ2-7, with D perhaps TRBD1 or TRBD2 (5 bases each). Between the trimmed V and J ends, which lost 4 bases and 2 bases, there was a span of 19 bases. Germline CDR1 and CDR2: SGHNT and YYREEE (reference sequence). The CDR3 runs 16 residues. CDR3 nucleotide sequence: TGTGCCAGCAGCCCCCGAGGGGACGGACTTACCTACGAGCAGTACTTC. It translates to CASSPRGDGLTYEQYF. The complete variable domain, with remaining parts taken from reference TRBV5-4 and TRBJ2-7, reads ETGVTQSPTHLIKTRGQQVTLRCSSQSGHNTVSWYQQALGQGPQFIFQYYREEENGRGNFPPRFSGLQFPNYSSELNVNALELDDSALYLCASSPRGDGLTYEQYFGPGTRLTVT.

The rearrangement links TRBV5-1 to TRBJ1-2; D is unclear. The CDR3 loop spans 13 amino acids. With 2 bases removed from V and 3 bases from J, the gap between germline ends came to 8 bases. Germline CDR1 is SGHRS and CDR2 is YFSETQ. CDR3 sequence (DNA): TGCGCCAGCAGCTTAAGGACGGACTATGGCTACACCTTC. Its translation: CASSLRTDYGYTF. Complete variable domain (other parts from reference TRBV5-1 and TRBJ1-2): KAGVTQTPRYLIKTRGQQVTLSCSPISGHRSVSWYQQTPGQGLQFLFEYFSETQRNKGNFPGRFSGRQFSNSRSEMNVSTLELGDSALYLCASSLRTDYGYTFGSGTRLTVV.

This sequence joins TRBV29-1 and TRBJ2-4; D unresolved. CDR1 and CDR2 (germline): SQVTM, ANQGSEA. The ends were cut back, 5 bases at V and 6 bases at J, with 14 bases in the middle. This CDR3 comprises 13 residues. The CDR3 region has the DNA TGCAGCGTTCAAGGGCAGCTCTTAAACATTCAGTACTTC. As protein: CSVQGQLLNIQYF.

The chain links TRBV28 to TRBJ1-5; 7 bases line up with TRBD1. The CDR3 runs to 14 residues. The germline V gene has CDR1 MDHEN and CDR2 SYDVKM. V lost 2 bases to trimming and J lost 4 bases; unmatched junction nucleotides: 2. This CDR3 is CASSLEGANQPQHF. The CDR3 DNA sequence: TGTGCCAGCAGTTTAGAGGGGGCTAATCAGCCCCAGCATTTT. Combining the CDR3 with reference TRBV28 and TRBJ1-5 gives the whole variable domain DVKVTQSSRYLVKRTGEKVFLECVQDMDHENMFWYRQDPGLGLRLIYFSYDVKMKEKGDIPEGYSVSREKKERFSLILESASTNQTSMYLCASSLEGANQPQHFGDGTRLSIL.